Shown below are 7 T cell receptor beta chains from a single sample sequenced in a study of T cells in Graves' hyperthyroidism and ophthalmopathy. Amplified TCR beta CDR3 regions derived from RNA transcripts. HTBI primers were the set used in a first-round RT-PCR of the TCR CDR3. MiXCR, run by TCRdb on the multiplex PCR reads, gives a single entry per CDR3 protein. The table records roughly 380,000 distinct CDR3 sequences, 15% to 20% of them present only once. The sample taken for sequencing was blood. The receptors derive from a woman aged 40-49 years with Graves' ophthalmopathy.

Ten or more counts support this clonotype. The chain uses TRBV19 and TRBJ2-3; D is perhaps TRBD2 (5 bases). V shed 5 bases and J shed 5 bases, with 11 bases lying between them. This CDR3 has 13 amino acids. Germline V gene lookup returns CDR1 LNHDA and CDR2 SQIVND (reference sequence). The DNA for the CDR3 is TGTGCCAGTAGTGTGGGAGTGGTAGATACGCAGTATTTT. Protein product: CASSVGVVDTQYF.

The chain combines TRBV7-9 with TRBJ1-2, with D unclear. Germline lookup yields CDR1 SEHNR and CDR2 FQNEAQ (reference sequence). The CDR3 is made up of 11 amino acids. Deletions cut 4 bases from V and 7 bases from J, with 7 bases between. The CDR3 sequence: CASSSPFGYTF. The CDR3 bases are TGTGCCAGCAGCTCCCCTTTTGGCTACACCTTC.

This clonotype came up many times. DNA for the CDR3: TGTGCCAGTAGTATGGGGTTGGGCGGGCGCACTGAAGCTTTCTTT. This gives the protein CASSMGLGGRTEAFF. V usage is TRBV19 and J usage is TRBJ1-1; no clear D gene. CDR3 length: 15 residues. The V gene's germline CDR1 is LNHDA and CDR2 SQIVND (reference sequence). V was cut by 3 bases and J by 4 bases, with 15 bases left in between.

This clonotype was observed many times. The chain is built from TRBV12-3 or TRBV12-4 and TRBJ1-1; the D is unclear. The CDR3 extends over 13 amino acids. V was clipped by 6 bases and J by 1 base, with 9 bases between them. The DNA of the CDR3 is TGTGCCAGCAGCCACCAACGGAACACTGAAGCTTTCTTT. Protein: CASSHQRNTEAFF.

This clonotype occurred many times. This sequence joins TRBV10-3 and TRBJ1-3; tentative D call: TRBD1 (6 bases). The V and J ends lost 0 bases and 2 bases respectively, with 8 bases between them. The CDR3 runs 15 residues. Germline V gives CDR1 ENHRY, CDR2 SYGVKD. DNA for the CDR3: TGTGCCATCAGTGAGTCGGCAGGGGCTGGAAACACCATATATTTT. Residues: CAISESAGAGNTIYF.

This clonotype was recorded at least ten times. The V and J genes are TRBV12-3 or TRBV12-4 and TRBJ2-7; 7 bases are a match to TRBD2. The trim removed 5 bases at V and 1 base at J, leaving 8 bases unmatched. The CDR3 spans 15 residues. CDR3 loop: CASSREGEGSYEQYF. In nucleotides, the CDR3 is TGTGCCAGCAGTAGGGAGGGAGAGGGATCCTACGAGCAGTACTTC.

This clonotype was seen at least ten times. The chain joins TRBV6-5 to TRBJ2-7, with 10 bases fitting TRBD1. CDR1 is MNHEY and CDR2 is SVGAGI in the germline V gene. The junction had 4 bases not matched to a gene; V was cut back by 10 bases and J by 1 base. The CDR3 runs 13 residues. Written as DNA, the CDR3 is TGTGCCATCCGGGACAGGGGATCCTACGAGCAGTACTTC. The encoded protein is CAIRDRGSYEQYF.